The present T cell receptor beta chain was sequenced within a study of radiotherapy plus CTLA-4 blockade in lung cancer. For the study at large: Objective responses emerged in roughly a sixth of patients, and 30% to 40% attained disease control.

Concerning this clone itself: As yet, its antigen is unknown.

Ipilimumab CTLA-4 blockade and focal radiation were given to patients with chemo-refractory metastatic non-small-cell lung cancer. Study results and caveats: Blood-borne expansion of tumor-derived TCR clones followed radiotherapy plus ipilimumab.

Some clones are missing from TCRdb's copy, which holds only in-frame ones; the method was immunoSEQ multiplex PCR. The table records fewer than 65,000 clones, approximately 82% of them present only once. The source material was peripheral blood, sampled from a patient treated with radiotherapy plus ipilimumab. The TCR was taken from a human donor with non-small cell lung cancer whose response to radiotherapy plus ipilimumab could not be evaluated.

CDR3 bases: TGCAGCGCGCGCCCGAACAATGAGCAGTTCTTC. This sequence encodes CSARPNNEQFF. The chain combines TRBV29-1 with TRBJ2-1; no firm D call. The V and J ends lost 7 bases and 5 bases respectively, with 9 bases between them. The V gene's germline CDR1 is SQVTM and CDR2 ANQGSEA. The CDR3 contains 11 residues.